A selection of T cell receptor beta chains follows, all from one sample in a study of blood T cells in healthy people across ages. MiXCR, run by TCRdb on the 5' RACE reads, gives a single entry per CDR3 protein. Of about 720,000 distinct CDR3 sequences detected, approximately 21% appear once; the ten largest clones hold about 22%. Material for sequencing was blood. The receptors were gathered from a man between 65 and 85 years old in good health. Each CDR3 is given with its conserved first and last residue. The order of the fields is V gene, clone size, D gene, J gene, CDR3 DNA, CDR3 protein. A D gene is named only where the DNA matches it firmly. Clone size is shown for a subset of rows, as once, few, many or a class of expanded clone.

TRBV3-1	few	NA	TRBJ1-4	TGTGCCAGCAGCCAGACCACAGGAGCAACTAATGAAAAACTGTTTTTT	CASSQTTGATNEKLFF
TRBV18	few	TRBD1	TRBJ2-5	TGTGCCAGCTCACCTGGGACAGCCTCCAGGGAGACCCAGTACTTC	CASSPGTASRETQYF
TRBV5-1	many	NA	TRBJ1-1	TGCGCCAGCAGCTTGGCTGGGGTCGGCACTGAAGCTTTCTTT	CASSLAGVGTEAFF
TRBV10-3	NA	NA	TRBJ1-1	TGTGCCATCACCCCTCGACAGGACTGGAACACTGAAGCTTTCTTT	CAITPRQDWNTEAFF
TRBV14	few	TRBD2	TRBJ2-5	TGTGCCAGCAGCCAAGATCCACTAGCGGGAGGAGAGACCCAGTACTTC	CASSQDPLAGGETQYF
TRBV5-1	few	NA	TRBJ2-1	TGCGCCAGCAGCTTGGGAGGGATCAGCAATGAGCAGTTCTTC	CASSLGGISNEQFF
TRBV13	few	NA	TRBJ2-3	TGTGCCAGCAGCTCGGGGGAGCCACCCGGCCGCACAGATACGCAGTATTTT	CASSSGEPPGRTDTQYF
TRBV30	few	NA	TRBJ1-1	TGTGCCTGGAGTGTACTGGGAAACAGGAACACTGAAGCTTTCTTT	CAWSVLGNRNTEAFF
TRBV20-1	many	NA	TRBJ1-2	TGCAGTGCCAGTGTTGGAACTAACTATGGCTACACCTTC	CSASVGTNYGYTF
TRBV5-1	NA	TRBD2	TRBJ2-3	TGCGCCAGCAGCTACCGGGGGGGCGCAGATACGCAGTATTTT	CASSYRGGADTQYF
TRBV5-1	few	NA	TRBJ2-7	TGCGCCAGCAGCTTATCTATGGGGAGTTCTTCCTACGAGCAGTACTTC	CASSLSMGSSSYEQYF
TRBV20-1	NA	TRBD2	TRBJ2-1	TGCAGTGCTAGAGGGGGACTAGCGGGCAATGAGCAGTTCTTC	CSARGGLAGNEQFF
TRBV28	few	TRBD1	TRBJ2-3	TGTGCCAGCAAACAGGGGGGTGTGACAGATACGCAGTATTTT	CASKQGGVTDTQYF
TRBV20-1	NA	NA	TRBJ2-1	TGCAGTGCTAGAAGCGGCTGGGTCAATGAGCAGTTCTTC	CSARSGWVNEQFF
TRBV7-2	few	TRBD2	TRBJ2-4	TGTGCCAGCAGCTTTGGGTCTGGGGGGGGAAACATTCAGTACTTC	CASSFGSGGGNIQYF
TRBV5-1	NA	TRBD2	TRBJ2-1	TGCGCCAGCAGCCCAGCTTTTATAGCGGGAGGAAAGGGTGAGCAGTTCTTC	CASSPAFIAGGKGEQFF
TRBV10-3	NA	NA	TRBJ2-3	TGTGCCATCAGTAACTGGGGCGATACGCAGTATTTT	CAISNWGDTQYF
TRBV7-2	few	NA	TRBJ2-3	TGTGCCAGCGGCCCCCCGGGACTTAGAGGTGGGGGAGATACGCAGTATTTT	CASGPPGLRGGGDTQYF
TRBV10-3	NA	TRBD2	TRBJ2-4	TGTGCCACACTAGCGGATCTAGCCAAAAACATTCAGTACTTC	CATLADLAKNIQYF
TRBV9	NA	TRBD2	TRBJ2-1	TGTGCCAGCAGCGTAGTAAGCGGGAGTCCCTACAATGAGCAGTTCTTC	CASSVVSGSPYNEQFF
TRBV9	NA	NA	TRBJ1-2	TGTGCCAGCAGCGTAGCCGACAGTAACTATGGCTACACCTTC	CASSVADSNYGYTF
TRBV12-3/TRBV12-4	few	NA	TRBJ1-2	TGTGCCAGTAGAGTCGGGACGGTCTATGGCTACACCTTC	CASRVGTVYGYTF
TRBV5-6	few	NA	TRBJ2-3	TGTGCCAGCAGCTTGATGGGGTCTTTTGCAGATACGCAGTATTTT	CASSLMGSFADTQYF
TRBV5-6	NA	NA	TRBJ2-5	TGTGCCAGCAGCTTTACAGGGTTGGGTTGGTTCTTC	CASSFTGLGWFF
TRBV5-1	few	TRBD2	TRBJ2-1	TGCGCCAGCAGCTTGGCCGGGACTAGCCCTAATGAGCAGTTCTTC	CASSLAGTSPNEQFF
TRBV20-1	NA	NA	TRBJ2-7	TGCAGTGTCAAGGACAAATCCTACGAGCAGTACTTC	CSVKDKSYEQYF
TRBV7-9	NA	TRBD1	TRBJ2-7	TGTGCCAGCAGCTTAGCCTCGAGAGACAGGGCGAACTTC	CASSLASRDRANF
TRBV12-3/TRBV12-4	few	NA	TRBJ1-4	TGTGCCAGCAATCGTCTTGGGGAAAAACTGTTTTTT	CASNRLGEKLFF
TRBV10-2	few	NA	TRBJ2-3	TGCGCCAGCAGTGAGTCGAGGGCCAGGGGAGATACGCAGTATTTT	CASSESRARGDTQYF
TRBV6-5	NA	NA	TRBJ2-5	TGTGCCAGCAGTTACCCCTACGGGACACGGCAAGAGACCCAGTACTTC	CASSYPYGTRQETQYF
TRBV12-3/TRBV12-4	few	TRBD1	TRBJ2-5	TGTGCCAGCAGACCAGGACAGGCTGAAGGGACCCAGTACTTC	CASRPGQAEGTQYF
TRBV12-3/TRBV12-4	few	TRBD1	TRBJ2-1	TGTGCCAGCAGTTTGAGGAGACAGGGGTACAATGAGCAGTTCTTC	CASSLRRQGYNEQFF
TRBV14	few	NA	TRBJ2-1	TGTGCCAGCAGCCAAGACAGTATTTGGACTAATGTGTTCTTC	CASSQDSIWTNVFF
TRBV29-1	NA	TRBD1	TRBJ2-4	TGCAGCGTTGAATTTTCGGGACAGGGGGGCATTCAGTACTTC	CSVEFSGQGGIQYF
TRBV20-1	few	TRBD2	TRBJ2-5	TGCAGTGCTAGAGGTGCCGGGACTAGCGGGGGTAAGACCCAGTACTTC	CSARGAGTSGGKTQYF
TRBV2	few	NA	TRBJ2-7	TGTGCCAGCACCGAGCAGAACTACGAGCAGTACTTC	CASTEQNYEQYF
TRBV30	NA	NA	TRBJ2-7	TGTGCCTGGAGCCGAGGGGTGGGCTACGAGCAGTACTTC	CAWSRGVGYEQYF
TRBV29-1	NA	NA	TRBJ2-2	TGCAGCGCCTCTCCTAAAGCTAACACCGGGGAGCTGTTTTTT	CSASPKANTGELFF
TRBV6-5	few	NA	TRBJ2-5	TGTGCCAGCAGTTACGTTGGGCCCCAAGAGACCCAGTACTTC	CASSYVGPQETQYF
TRBV5-6	NA	NA	TRBJ2-5	TGTGCCAGCAGCTGGCAGCGGGTGTCAGAGACCCAGTACTTC	CASSWQRVSETQYF
TRBV29-1	NA	TRBD1	TRBJ2-1	TGCAGCGAAGGACAGGGGGTGTCCTACAATGAGCAGTTCTTC	CSEGQGVSYNEQFF
TRBV7-2	few	NA	TRBJ1-1	TGTGCCAGCAGCTTAGTCATCGAGGGGTCCACTGAAGCTTTCTTT	CASSLVIEGSTEAFF
TRBV29-1	few	NA	TRBJ1-1	TGCAGCGTGGACAGAATCATGAACACTGAAGCTTTCTTT	CSVDRIMNTEAFF
TRBV7-9	NA	NA	TRBJ1-4	TGTGCCAGCAGCTTAGGTCCGGAGGCTAATGAAAAACTGTTTTTT	CASSLGPEANEKLFF
TRBV30	few	TRBD1	TRBJ1-4	TGTGCCTGGAGCGAAACGGACAGGGAAAAACTGTTTTTT	CAWSETDREKLFF
TRBV5-1	few	NA	TRBJ2-2	TGCGCCAGCAGCTTGCTGCGGGAAGGGACCGGGGAGCTGTTTTTT	CASSLLREGTGELFF
TRBV7-8	NA	TRBD1	TRBJ1-2	TGTGCCAGCAGCCCGGGACAGGCCGACGCTCGAGGCTACACCTTC	CASSPGQADARGYTF
TRBV12-5	few	NA	TRBJ2-1	TGTGCTAGTGGTTGGAAAGGGTATGAGCAGTTCTTC	CASGWKGYEQFF
TRBV3-1	few	NA	TRBJ1-1	TGTGCCAGCAGCGAAGGCCGGAGTGAAGCTTTCTTT	CASSEGRSEAFF
TRBV5-4	few	TRBD2	TRBJ2-1	TGTGCCAGCAGCTTTGGACTAGCGGGGCTCAATGAGCAGTTCTTC	CASSFGLAGLNEQFF
TRBV3-1	NA	TRBD2	TRBJ2-1	TGTGCCAGCAGCCAGGCCCCACTAGCGGTAGCCTACAATGAGCAGTTCTTC	CASSQAPLAVAYNEQFF
TRBV20-1	few	TRBD1	TRBJ1-2	TGCAGTGCTTCCGGGACAGGGTTTAACTATGGCTACACCTTC	CSASGTGFNYGYTF
TRBV20-1	few	NA	TRBJ2-7	TGCAGTGCTTTGGGCAGGCGGTCCTACGAGCAGTACTTC	CSALGRRSYEQYF